This is a list of T cell receptor beta chains from one sample in a study of blood T cell repertoires in COVID-19. Some clones are missing from TCRdb's copy, which holds only in-frame ones; the method was immunoSEQ multiplex PCR. The sample lists roughly 50,000 clones; about 85% were seen once. The material sequenced was peripheral blood. The receptors stem from a human donor in a cohort sampled during active COVID-19. The CDR3 runs from the conserved cysteine through the conserved F or W. Each record gives: clone size, J gene, V gene, D gene, CDR3 protein, CDR3 DNA. D genes are given only for firm matches. Rows may omit the clone size; those that give it use once, few, many or a size class.

abundance: NA; j_gene: TRBJ2-7; v_gene: TRBV5-5; d_gene: NA; CDR3aa: CASSSRIEATYEQYF; CDR3nt: TGTGCCAGCAGCTCCAGGATCGAAGCTACTTACGAGCAGTACTTC
abundance: NA; j_gene: TRBJ2-7; v_gene: TRBV6-1; d_gene: NA; CDR3aa: CASSETTARVGGEQYF; CDR3nt: TGTGCCAGCAGTGAAACGACCGCCAGGGTGGGAGGCGAGCAGTACTTC
abundance: NA; j_gene: TRBJ1-1; v_gene: TRBV6-6; d_gene: NA; CDR3aa: CASSSQGPTEAFF; CDR3nt: TGTGCCAGCAGCTCACAGGGACCCACTGAAGCTTTCTTT
abundance: NA; j_gene: TRBJ1-2; v_gene: TRBV27; d_gene: NA; CDR3aa: CANVGRVEGYTF; CDR3nt: TGTGCCAATGTGGGGAGGGTGGAAGGCTACACCTTC
abundance: NA; j_gene: TRBJ1-2; v_gene: TRBV3-1/TRBV3-2; d_gene: TRBD1; CDR3aa: CASSQPGQGNYGYTF; CDR3nt: TGTGCCAGCAGCCAGCCGGGACAGGGTAACTATGGCTACACCTTC
abundance: NA; j_gene: TRBJ1-4; v_gene: TRBV28; d_gene: NA; CDR3aa: CASSSRLNEKLFF; CDR3nt: TGTGCCAGCAGTTCCAGGTTAAATGAAAAACTGTTTTTT
abundance: NA; j_gene: TRBJ2-2; v_gene: TRBV30; d_gene: NA; CDR3aa: CALSYGILNTGELFF; CDR3nt: TGTGCTCTGAGTTACGGGATTTTGAACACCGGGGAGCTGTTTTTT
abundance: NA; j_gene: TRBJ1-1; v_gene: TRBV28; d_gene: NA; CDR3aa: CASRAGTGWHTEAFF; CDR3nt: TGTGCCAGCAGGGCGGGGACGGGATGGCACACTGAAGCTTTCTTT
abundance: NA; j_gene: TRBJ2-7; v_gene: TRBV9; d_gene: NA; CDR3aa: CASSGSTGRGYEQYF; CDR3nt: TGTGCCAGCAGCGGATCCACAGGGAGGGGGTACGAGCAGTACTTC
abundance: NA; j_gene: TRBJ1-5; v_gene: TRBV19; d_gene: NA; CDR3aa: CASSRGHSNQPQHF; CDR3nt: TGTGCCAGTAGTAGGGGGCATAGCAATCAGCCCCAGCATTTT
abundance: NA; j_gene: TRBJ1-1; v_gene: TRBV6-1; d_gene: NA; CDR3aa: CASSSGGGNTEAFF; CDR3nt: TGTGCCAGCAGCTCCGGGGGGGGGAACACTGAAGCTTTCTTT
abundance: NA; j_gene: TRBJ1-4; v_gene: TRBV29-1; d_gene: NA; CDR3aa: CSVLTGGDEKLFF; CDR3nt: TGCAGCGTTTTAACGGGGGGCGACGAAAAACTGTTTTTT
abundance: NA; j_gene: TRBJ2-1; v_gene: TRBV7-9; d_gene: NA; CDR3aa: CASSLLVRHTEQFF; CDR3nt: TGTGCCAGCAGCTTACTAGTTAGGCACACTGAGCAGTTCTTC
abundance: once; j_gene: TRBJ2-1; v_gene: TRBV20-1; d_gene: TRBD1; CDR3aa: CSASNWDRGMDEQFF; CDR3nt: TGCAGTGCTAGTAACTGGGACAGGGGGATGGATGAGCAGTTCTTC
abundance: NA; j_gene: TRBJ2-7; v_gene: TRBV5-1; d_gene: TRBD1; CDR3aa: CASSSSETGIEQYF; CDR3nt: TGCGCCAGCAGCTCCTCAGAGACAGGGATCGAGCAGTACTTC
abundance: NA; j_gene: TRBJ1-5; v_gene: TRBV2; d_gene: NA; CDR3aa: CASNPTGYSNQPQHF; CDR3nt: TGTGCCAGCAACCCGACAGGCTATAGCAATCAGCCCCAGCATTTT
abundance: NA; j_gene: TRBJ1-1; v_gene: TRBV18; d_gene: NA; CDR3aa: CASSPPLGGPEAFF; CDR3nt: TGTGCCAGCTCACCACCGCTGGGGGGACCTGAAGCTTTCTTT
abundance: NA; j_gene: TRBJ1-1; v_gene: TRBV30; d_gene: NA; CDR3aa: CAWVGRRSTEAFF; CDR3nt: TGTGCCTGGGTGGGGAGAAGGTCCACTGAAGCTTTCTTT
abundance: NA; j_gene: TRBJ1-1; v_gene: TRBV19; d_gene: NA; CDR3aa: CASSSLREKNTEAFF; CDR3nt: TGTGCCAGTAGTTCTTTGAGGGAAAAGAACACTGAAGCTTTCTTT
abundance: NA; j_gene: TRBJ2-7; v_gene: TRBV19; d_gene: NA; CDR3aa: CASSMGRGEDEQYF; CDR3nt: TGTGCCAGTAGTATGGGCAGGGGGGAAGACGAGCAGTACTTC
abundance: NA; j_gene: TRBJ1-2; v_gene: TRBV12-5; d_gene: NA; CDR3aa: CASASPGANYGYTF; CDR3nt: TGTGCTAGTGCTTCACCGGGGGCTAACTATGGCTACACCTTC
abundance: NA; j_gene: TRBJ1-5; v_gene: TRBV7-8; d_gene: TRBD1; CDR3aa: CASSYGTGAHSNQPQHF; CDR3nt: TGTGCCAGCAGCTACGGGACAGGTGCTCATAGCAATCAGCCCCAGCATTTT
abundance: few; j_gene: TRBJ2-1; v_gene: TRBV9; d_gene: NA; CDR3aa: CASSVGGTSYNEQFF; CDR3nt: TGTGCCAGCAGCGTCGGCGGAACGTCCTACAATGAGCAGTTCTTC
abundance: NA; j_gene: TRBJ1-5; v_gene: TRBV5-5; d_gene: NA; CDR3aa: CASSLTQGNNQPQHF; CDR3nt: TGTGCCAGCAGCTTGACCCAGGGTAACAATCAGCCCCAGCATTTT
abundance: NA; j_gene: TRBJ1-4; v_gene: TRBV30; d_gene: TRBD1; CDR3aa: CAWDRVNEKLFF; CDR3nt: TGTGCCTGGGACAGGGTGAATGAAAAACTGTTTTTT
abundance: once; j_gene: TRBJ2-1; v_gene: TRBV9; d_gene: NA; CDR3aa: CASSPDQYNEQFF; CDR3nt: TGTGCCAGCAGCCCTGATCAGTACAATGAGCAGTTCTTC
abundance: NA; j_gene: TRBJ2-5; v_gene: TRBV5-1; d_gene: NA; CDR3aa: CASSLAGEGETQYF; CDR3nt: TGCGCCAGCAGCTTGGCGGGAGAAGGGGAGACCCAGTACTTC
abundance: once; j_gene: TRBJ2-3; v_gene: TRBV18; d_gene: NA; CDR3aa: CASSPLGGVSTDTQYF; CDR3nt: TGTGCCAGCTCACCCCTAGGGGGGGTGAGTACAGATACGCAGTATTTT
abundance: NA; j_gene: TRBJ1-2; v_gene: TRBV10-3; d_gene: NA; CDR3aa: CAIMALRGNGYTF; CDR3nt: TGTGCCATCATGGCCCTAAGGGGGAATGGCTACACCTTC
abundance: NA; j_gene: TRBJ2-7; v_gene: TRBV6-5; d_gene: NA; CDR3aa: CASSLSASYEQYF; CDR3nt: TGTGCCAGCAGTCTCAGCGCCTCCTACGAGCAGTACTTC
abundance: NA; j_gene: TRBJ1-5; v_gene: TRBV15; d_gene: NA; CDR3aa: CATSRLGGNQPQHF; CDR3nt: TGTGCCACCAGCAGGTTGGGCGGCAATCAGCCCCAGCATTTT
abundance: NA; j_gene: TRBJ2-5; v_gene: TRBV10-2; d_gene: NA; CDR3aa: CASSAGETQYF; CDR3nt: TGCGCCAGCAGTGCAGGGGAGACCCAGTACTTC
abundance: NA; j_gene: TRBJ1-4; v_gene: TRBV18; d_gene: NA; CDR3aa: CASSRQGPQSTNEKLFF; CDR3nt: TGTGCCAGCTCCCGGCAGGGGCCCCAATCAACTAATGAAAAACTGTTTTTT
abundance: NA; j_gene: TRBJ2-7; v_gene: TRBV4-2; d_gene: NA; CDR3aa: CASSQFLGQPYEQYF; CDR3nt: TGTGCCAGCAGCCAATTCCTGGGACAACCCTACGAGCAGTACTTC
abundance: few; j_gene: TRBJ1-1; v_gene: TRBV6-8; d_gene: NA; CDR3aa: CASEREQANTEAFF; CDR3nt: TGTGCCAGCGAAAGGGAACAGGCGAACACTGAAGCTTTCTTT
abundance: few; j_gene: TRBJ2-3; v_gene: TRBV29-1; d_gene: TRBD1; CDR3aa: CSVHDAYRGDTQYF; CDR3nt: TGCAGCGTACATGACGCCTACAGGGGCGATACGCAGTATTTT
abundance: few; j_gene: TRBJ1-4; v_gene: TRBV19; d_gene: TRBD1; CDR3aa: CASSTPGTGYEKLFF; CDR3nt: TGTGCCAGTAGTACCCCCGGGACAGGGTATGAAAAACTGTTTTTT
abundance: NA; j_gene: TRBJ2-1; v_gene: TRBV5-1; d_gene: NA; CDR3aa: CASSLEGLALSSYNEQFF; CDR3nt: TGCGCCAGCAGCTTGGAGGGGCTAGCGCTGAGCTCCTACAATGAGCAGTTCTTC
abundance: NA; j_gene: TRBJ1-4; v_gene: TRBV5-8; d_gene: NA; CDR3aa: CASSFPARGFEKLFF; CDR3nt: TGTGCCAGCAGCTTTCCGGCCAGGGGATTTGAAAAACTGTTTTTT
abundance: NA; j_gene: TRBJ2-3; v_gene: TRBV28; d_gene: NA; CDR3aa: CASSRAALMTDTQYF; CDR3nt: TGTGCCAGCAGTCGAGCGGCCCTGATGACAGATACGCAGTATTTT
abundance: NA; j_gene: TRBJ2-1; v_gene: TRBV29-1; d_gene: NA; CDR3aa: CSVELADSYNEQFF; CDR3nt: TGCAGCGTTGAATTAGCGGACTCCTACAATGAGCAGTTCTTC
abundance: NA; j_gene: TRBJ1-4; v_gene: TRBV19; d_gene: NA; CDR3aa: CATMAAGVSNEKLFF; CDR3nt: TGTGCCACCATGGCCGCCGGGGTTTCTAATGAAAAACTGTTTTTT
abundance: NA; j_gene: TRBJ2-2; v_gene: TRBV3-1/TRBV3-2; d_gene: TRBD1; CDR3aa: CASSRTGSNTGELFF; CDR3nt: TGTGCCAGCAGCCGGACAGGATCGAACACCGGGGAGCTGTTTTTT
abundance: NA; j_gene: TRBJ2-7; v_gene: TRBV20-1; d_gene: NA; CDR3aa: CSASAEAAVDEQYF; CDR3nt: TGCAGTGCTAGTGCGGAGGCGGCGGTCGACGAGCAGTACTTC
abundance: once; j_gene: TRBJ2-7; v_gene: TRBV6-5; d_gene: TRBD1; CDR3aa: CASSYDRVYEQYF; CDR3nt: TGTGCCAGCAGTTACGACAGGGTTTACGAGCAGTACTTC
abundance: NA; j_gene: TRBJ2-7; v_gene: TRBV11-2; d_gene: TRBD2; CDR3aa: CASSLNGAGGPYEQYF; CDR3nt: TGTGCCAGCAGCTTAAATGGGGCGGGAGGGCCCTACGAGCAGTACTTC
abundance: NA; j_gene: TRBJ1-1; v_gene: TRBV5-1; d_gene: NA; CDR3aa: CASSLAENTEAFF; CDR3nt: TGCGCCAGCAGCTTGGCAGAGAACACTGAAGCTTTCTTT
abundance: NA; j_gene: TRBJ2-7; v_gene: TRBV6-2/TRBV6-3; d_gene: NA; CDR3aa: CASSLWRQQSEQYF; CDR3nt: TGTGCCAGCAGTTTGTGGCGCCAACAGTCCGAGCAGTACTTC